Listed here are 21 T cell receptor beta chains from one sample, sequenced in a study of blood T cell repertoires in COVID-19. Measured with immunoSEQ multiplex PCR; TCRdb has only the in-frame clones, and not every one. The repertoire holds about 350,000 clones, with 87% as singletons. The sample was PBMCs or T cells enriched from blood (not recorded which). Every receptor here comes from a woman aged 25 to 45 who had recovered from COVID-19.

V usage is TRBV23-1 and J usage is TRBJ2-7; D possibly corresponds to TRBD1 (5 bases). TRBV23-1 is annotated as an ORF whose role is uncertain. This CDR3 comprises 16 residues. Trimming pared 0 bases from V and 2 bases from J, leaving 14 bases between. CDR3: CASSQSKRQGPYEQYF. In nucleotides, the CDR3 is TGCGCCAGCAGTCAATCGAAACGGCAGGGCCCCTACGAGCAGTACTTC.

The rearrangement uses TRBV4-1 and TRBJ2-7; TRBD2 agrees at 8 bases. Germline CDR1 MGHRA, CDR2 YSYEKL. The length of the CDR3 is 16 residues. With V trimmed by 0 bases and J by 2 bases, 6 bases remained unmatched. The CDR3 loop is CASSQDAGGRAYEQYF. In DNA, the CDR3 is TGCGCCAGCAGCCAAGATGCGGGGGGAAGGGCCTACGAGCAGTACTTC.

The J gene is TRBJ2-1, the V gene TRBV11-2; tentative D call: TRBD2 (6 bases). CDR3 length: 15 residues. Trimming left V 2 bases short and J 2 bases short, with 10 bases between. Germline-derived CDR1 and CDR2 are SGHAT and FQNNGV. As DNA, the CDR3 is TGTGCCAGCAGCTTAATGCGGGACCCCTACAATGAGCAGTTCTTC. It yields the protein CASSLMRDPYNEQFF. The whole variable domain, filled in from reference TRBV11-2 and TRBJ2-1, reads EAGVAQSPRYKIIEKRQSVAFWCNPISGHATLYWYQQILGQGPKLLIQFQNNGVVDDSQLPKDRFSAERLKGVDSTLKIQPAKLEDSAVYLCASSLMRDPYNEQFFGPGTRLTVL.

The V gene is TRBV24-1, the J gene TRBJ2-3, with a tentative D call TRBD2 (6 bases). Germline CDR1 is KGHDR and CDR2 is SFDVKD. V gave up 1 base and J gave up 4 bases, with 20 bases separating them. The CDR3 loop spans 18 amino acids. The CDR3 coding sequence is TGTGCCACCAGTGATTTAAAGCTCCGGGGGACCAGGGCAGATACGCAGTATTTT. Translated: CATSDLKLRGTRADTQYF.

The rearrangement links TRBV4-1 to TRBJ1-5, with D perhaps matching TRBD1 (5 bases). Trimming took 4 bases from V and 4 from J, leaving 17 bases between them. The CDR3 has 16 residues. Per germline, CDR1 MGHRA and CDR2 YSYEKL. CDR3 nucleotides: TGCGCCAGCAGCCTTCTGGTGGTACCAGGGAATCAGCCCCAGCATTTT. This codes for CASSLLVVPGNQPQHF.

Remarks on this clone: Sequence at one end of the junction differs from germline and may be a read error. This chain links TRBV7-7 with TRBJ2-1; a possible D gene is TRBD2 (7 bases). The CDR3 is 15 amino acids. Germline V gives CDR1 SSHAT, CDR2 FNYEAQ (reference sequence). CDR3 loop: CASSLGRGPPNEQFF. The DNA of the CDR3 is TGTGCTAGCAGCTTGGGGCGGGGGCCCCCCAATGAGCAGTTCTTC.

The V and J genes are TRBV10-3 and TRBJ2-3; 9 nucleotides agree with TRBD1. Germline CDR1 ENHRY, CDR2 SYGVKD. The trim removed 2 bases at V and 5 bases at J, leaving 5 bases unmatched. The CDR3 contains 15 residues. Here the CDR3 reads CAISELGQGQDTQYF. For the CDR3, the DNA is TGTGCCATCAGTGAGCTTGGACAGGGGCAAGATACGCAGTATTTT.

This chain uses TRBV3-1 (or the pseudogene TRBV3-2) with TRBJ1-6; 10 positions match TRBD1. Losses at the gene ends were 0 bases for V and 9 bases for J; bases not matched to a gene: 14. CDR3 length: 19 amino acids. Germline V CDR1 and CDR2: LGHDT, YNNKEL (reference sequence). The CDR3: CASSQDTHLLTGGPSPLHF. CDR3 in DNA: TGTGCCAGCAGCCAAGATACTCACCTTTTGACAGGGGGCCCTTCACCCCTCCACTTT.

The chain combines TRBV7-2 with TRBJ1-2; D call uncertain. Trimming removed 1 base from V and 6 bases from J, with 12 bases in between. The CDR3 length is 14 residues. Looked up from germline, CDR1 is SGHTA and CDR2 is FQGNSA. The CDR3 spells CASSLGDGVDGYTF. DNA for the CDR3: TGTGCCAGCAGCTTAGGAGACGGGGTGGATGGCTACACCTTC. Full variable domain (remainder filled in from reference TRBV7-2 and TRBJ1-2): GAGVSQSPSNKVTEKGKDVELRCDPISGHTALYWYRQSLGQGLEFLIYFQGNSAPDKSGLPSDRFSAERTGGSVSTLTIQRTQQEDSAVYLCASSLGDGVDGYTFGSGTRLTVV.

The table lists this clone with a few counts. The genes are TRBV4-1 and TRBJ1-1; TRBD1 is a possible D gene (5 bases). Trimming took off 2 bases at V and 3 bases at J, with 22 bases between the two ends. The CDR3 runs to 18 residues. Germline CDR1 and CDR2: MGHRA and YSYEKL. CDR3 DNA: TGCGCCAGCAGCCAACCTACAGGAAGGACGTTTAGGTACACTGAAGCTTTCTTT. Translation gives CASSQPTGRTFRYTEAFF.

The V and J genes are TRBV20-1 and TRBJ1-4, with D possibly being TRBD1 (5 bases). Trimming took 3 bases from V and 1 from J, leaving 15 bases between them. The CDR3 contains 16 residues. CDR1 is DFQATT and CDR2 is SNEGSKA in the germline V gene (reference sequence). The CDR3: CSASSPRGGTNEKLFF. The CDR3, as DNA: TGCAGTGCTAGTTCCCCTCGCGGGGGAACTAATGAAAAACTGTTTTTT.

This clone turned up a few times. The CDR3 DNA is TGCAGCGTAAAGACAGAGAGCTCTGGAAACACCATATATTTT. Amino acid sequence: CSVKTESSGNTIYF. The gene calls are TRBV29-1 and TRBJ1-3, with D maybe TRBD1 (5 bases). Germline lookup yields CDR1 SQVTM and CDR2 ANQGSEA. This CDR3 comprises 14 residues. Trimming removed 6 bases from V and 0 bases from J, with 12 bases in between.

The J gene is TRBJ2-2, the V gene TRBV29-1; TRBD2 might be the D (5 bases). The V end lost 4 bases, the J end lost 4 bases, and 13 bases lay between the germline ends. The CDR3 is made up of 14 amino acids. Germline assignment: CDR1 SQVTM and CDR2 ANQGSEA. The CDR3 DNA follows: TGCAGCGTTGGGCAGGCTGGAGGCACCGGGGAGCTGTTTTTT. Protein sequence: CSVGQAGGTGELFF.

The chain joins TRBV3-1 (or the pseudogene TRBV3-2) to TRBJ1-2; D not resolved. Germline V gene lookup returns CDR1 LGHDT and CDR2 YNNKEL (reference sequence). The CDR3 sequence is 15 residues long. The V end lost 0 bases, the J end lost 8 bases, and 16 bases lay between the germline ends. Here the CDR3 DNA reads TGTGCCAGCAGCCAAGATGGAGGCCCCTTTGGAGGCTACACCTTC. Amino acids: CASSQDGGPFGGYTF.

The chain links TRBV7-2 to TRBJ2-2; tentatively, D is TRBD1 (5 bases). CDR1 and CDR2 (germline): SGHTA, FQGNSA. Deletions cut 4 bases from V and 6 bases from J, with 12 bases between. This CDR3 has 14 residues. The CDR3 coding sequence is TGTGCCAGCAGCTGGGGCAGGGTTGCCGGGGAGCTGTTTTTT. Its protein product is CASSWGRVAGELFF.

This clone showed up just once. V is TRBV6-4 and J is TRBJ2-2; perhaps TRBD2 as D (6 bases). In germline, CDR1 is MRHNA, CDR2 SNTAGT. CDR3 length: 15 amino acids. V lost 3 bases and J 4 bases, leaving 12 bases between the germline ends. The CDR3 sequence: CASSERRGLTGELFF. Written as DNA, the CDR3 is TGTGCCAGCAGTGAACGGCGGGGTCTCACCGGGGAGCTGTTTTTT.

The genes are TRBV7-3 and TRBJ1-1; the match to TRBD1 covers 7 bases. The germline V gene encodes CDR1 SGHTA and CDR2 FQGTGA. V shed 5 bases and J 5 bases; nucleotides not matched to a gene: 8. The CDR3 is 14 amino acids. The CDR3 DNA reads as TGTGCCAGCAGCCCACACCCCAGGGGGACTGAAGCTTTCTTT. Translating gives CASSPHPRGTEAFF. Full variable domain (outside the CDR3, taken from reference TRBV7-3 and TRBJ1-1): GAGVSQTPSNKVTEKGKYVELRCDPISGHTALYWYRQSLGQGPEFLIYFQGTGAADDSGLPNDRFFAVRPEGSVSTLKIQRTERGDSAVYLCASSPHPRGTEAFFGQGTRLTVV.

This chain links TRBV27 with TRBJ2-1; the D gene is possibly TRBD2 (6 bases). Trimming cost V 1 base and J 4 bases, with 11 bases left between them. The CDR3 covers 15 residues. In germline, CDR1 is MNHEY, CDR2 SMNVEV (reference sequence). The CDR3 reads CASSLFPGGYNEQFF. CDR3 bases: TGTGCCAGCAGTTTATTCCCCGGGGGTTACAATGAGCAGTTCTTC.

This chain joins TRBV12-3 or TRBV12-4 and TRBJ2-1, with 8 bases lining up with TRBD2. Trimming cost V 6 bases and J 5 bases; bases outside gene matches: 3. The CDR3 is 13 residues long. CDR3: CASSLLADNEQFF. In nucleotides, the CDR3 is TGTGCCAGCAGCCTACTAGCGGACAATGAGCAGTTCTTC.

This clone showed up just a few times. This chain uses TRBV27 with TRBJ1-2; 7 bases line up with TRBD1. Germline CDR1 is MNHEY and CDR2 is SMNVEV (reference sequence). The trim removed 0 bases at V and 8 bases at J, leaving 3 bases unmatched. CDR3 length equals 13 residues. The CDR3 DNA reads as TGTGCCAGCAGTTTATCGTCAGGGGGGGGCTACACCTTC. Its protein product is CASSLSSGGGYTF.

The rearrangement joins TRBV7-2 to TRBJ1-1; D is uncertain. Trimming took 0 bases from V and 6 from J, leaving 29 bases between them. The CDR3 is 20 residues long. Germline V gene lookup returns CDR1 SGHTA and CDR2 FQGNSA. The CDR3 region is CASSLAFLTRMNTDGPEAFF. The CDR3 nucleotides are TGTGCCAGCAGCTTAGCCTTCCTGACACGGATGAACACTGATGGGCCTGAAGCTTTCTTT.